Shown below are 15 T cell receptor beta chains from a single sample sequenced in a study of regulatory T cells in long-lasting Graves disease. Time point indicated: newly diagnosed GD, antithyroid drugs for less than 3 months. With RNA extracted from PBMCs as input, the TCR library was made. According to the study, TCR beta libraries were built with iRepertoire HTBI primers and CDR3-region Arm-PCR. TCRdb passed the multiplex PCR reads through MiXCR, listing each CDR3 protein once. The sample shows about 540,000 distinct CDR3 sequences, about 13% of them seen only once. The data also belong to a second study, concerning T cells in Graves' hyperthyroidism and ophthalmopathy.

The sample here was peripheral blood mononuclear cells (PBMCs), taken at new diagnosis, from a patient treated with antithyroid drugs. The receptors shown here come from a young man with Graves disease.

This chain links TRBV10-3 with TRBJ2-4; 10 nucleotides match TRBD1. CDR1 ENHRY and CDR2 SYGVKD come from the germline V gene. The CDR3 sequence is 13 residues long. V gave up 5 bases and J gave up 7 bases; unmatched junction bases: 2. CDR3 amino acids: CAISPGQGNIQYF. In DNA form, the CDR3 reads TGTGCCATCAGTCCGGGACAGGGGAACATTCAGTACTTC.

This chain uses TRBV16 with TRBJ1-1, with D unclear. This CDR3 has 13 amino acids. V shed 3 bases and J shed 1 base, with 6 bases lying between them. Germline V CDR1 and CDR2: KGHSY, FQNENV. CDR3 sequence: CASSQAENTEAFF. CDR3 sequence (DNA): TGTGCCAGCAGCCAGGCGGAGAACACTGAAGCTTTCTTT.

The chain couples TRBV20-1 to TRBJ2-1; D could derive from TRBD1 or TRBD2 (5 bases each). Trimming pared 1 base from V and 4 bases from J, leaving 8 bases between. Germline CDR1 is DFQATT and CDR2 is SNEGSKA (reference sequence). The CDR3 runs to 13 residues. The CDR3 is CSARGDGYNEQFF. The DNA of the CDR3 is TGCAGTGCTAGAGGGGACGGGTACAATGAGCAGTTCTTC.

This clonotype was seen many times. This chain uses TRBV28 with TRBJ2-1; D may be TRBD2 (6 bases). The CDR3 is 17 residues long. The V gene's germline CDR1 is MDHEN and CDR2 SYDVKM. V shed 6 bases and J shed 2 bases, with 20 bases lying between them. The CDR3 DNA reads TGTGCCAGCAGCCCCGGGCATAGCGGACCCACCTACAATGAGCAGTTCTTC. Amino acid sequence: CASSPGHSGPTYNEQFF.

A word on this clonotype: A far larger clone is a single base away, which makes a read error likely. V and J are TRBV7-2 and TRBJ2-5, with D possibly being TRBD1 (6 bases). The CDR3 length is 15 residues. The germline V gene encodes CDR1 SGHTA and CDR2 FQGNSA. CDR3 sequence reads: CASSQGQGSIENQYF. CDR3 coding DNA: TGTGCCAGCAGCCAGGGCCAGGGGTCGATAGAGAACCAGTACTTC.

This clonotype was detected many times. The genes are TRBV2 and TRBJ2-1, with D perhaps matching TRBD1 (6 bases). The CDR3 is 14 residues long. Trimming removed 10 bases from V and 4 bases from J, with 17 bases in between. Germline V gives CDR1 SNHLY, CDR2 FYNNEI. This CDR3 reads CATLGGPTYNEQFF. CDR3 bases: TGTGCCACCCTAGGGGGTCCCACTTACAATGAGCAGTTCTTC.

There are many counts of this clonotype. V usage is TRBV5-1 and J usage is TRBJ2-3; D is perhaps TRBD1 or TRBD2 (5 bases each). Trimming removed 4 bases from V and 1 base from J, with 13 bases in between. CDR3 length: 15 amino acids. The germline V gene encodes CDR1 SGHRS and CDR2 YFSETQ. The CDR3 sequence: CASSPGRAGTDTQYF. DNA of the CDR3: TGCGCCAGCAGCCCGGGACGGGCTGGCACAGATACGCAGTATTTT. The whole variable domain, filled in from reference TRBV5-1 and TRBJ2-3, reads KAGVTQTPRYLIKTRGQQVTLSCSPISGHRSVSWYQQTPGQGLQFLFEYFSETQRNKGNFPGRFSGRQFSNSRSEMNVSTLELGDSALYLCASSPGRAGTDTQYFGPGTRLTVL.

This clonotype has ten or more counts. V gene TRBV20-1 combines with J gene TRBJ2-7; no firm D call. Trimming left V 2 bases short and J 2 bases short, with 7 bases between. This CDR3 is built from 12 residues. CDR1 and CDR2 (germline): DFQATT, SNEGSKA (reference sequence). This chain's CDR3 is CSARKTTYEQYF. As DNA, the CDR3 is TGCAGTGCTAGAAAGACAACCTACGAGCAGTACTTC.

This clonotype has a count of ten or more. The chain is built from TRBV12-3 or TRBV12-4 and TRBJ2-6; TRBD1 is a possible D gene (6 bases). The CDR3 covers 18 residues. The germline V and J ends were trimmed by 5 bases and 0 bases, with 17 bases remaining between them. The DNA for the CDR3 is TGTGCCAGCAGTGACCGCGGACAGTTATTCTCTGGGGCCAACGTCCTGACTTTC. Translating it yields CASSDRGQLFSGANVLTF.

This clonotype was detected a few times. CDR3 DNA: TGTGCCAGTAGTCCCACTCATTCGGGGTTCAATCGCCCCCAGCATTTT. Translating it yields CASSPTHSGFNRPQHF. This chain uses TRBV19 with TRBJ1-5, with D uncertain. Germline V gene lookup returns CDR1 LNHDA and CDR2 SQIVND (reference sequence). The V end was cut by 5 bases, the J end by 10 bases, with 24 bases between. The CDR3 has 16 residues.

There are a few counts of this clonotype. This chain joins TRBV24-1 and TRBJ1-5; 7 bases line up with TRBD1. Germline CDR1 reads KGHDR; CDR2 reads SFDVKD. The CDR3 spans 15 residues. The junction had 9 bases not matched to a gene; V was cut back by 2 bases and J by 9 bases. In DNA, the CDR3 is TGTGCCACCAGTGATTCAACAGGGGTTTACAGGCCCCAGCATTTT. Residues: CATSDSTGVYRPQHF.

The CDR3 reads CAISLGYEQYF. In DNA, the CDR3 is TGTGCCATCAGCCTCGGGTACGAGCAGTACTTC. This chain uses TRBV10-3 with TRBJ2-7; D not resolved. The CDR3 sequence is 11 residues long. Germline CDR1 reads ENHRY; CDR2 reads SYGVKD. V was pared by 6 bases and J by 4 bases, with 7 bases between.

This clonotype was seen repeatedly, ten times or more. At one end, the junction sequence differs from germline, possibly due to a read error. The V call is TRBV6-1, the J call TRBJ2-1; D not certain. There are 16 residues in the CDR3. The germline V gene encodes CDR1 MNHNS and CDR2 SASEGT. The CDR3 DNA reads as TGTGCCAGCAGCGAAGTCCCAGCGCGCTCCTACAATGAGCAGTTCTTC. Protein: CASSEVPARSYNEQFF.

Ten or more counts support this clonotype. This chain joins TRBV2 and TRBJ2-5; D is unresolved. Trimming took 4 bases from V and 2 from J, leaving 11 bases between them. The V gene's germline CDR1 is SNHLY and CDR2 FYNNEI. This CDR3 is 14 amino acids long. CDR3 sequence (DNA): TGTGCCAGCAGTGCCTCCCTGGGGCAAGAGACCCAGTACTTC. Protein sequence: CASSASLGQETQYF.

Concerning this clonotype itself: A much larger clone is a single base away; this may be a read error. This chain links TRBV2 with TRBJ1-5, with D uncertain. This CDR3 contains 12 residues. Looked up from germline, CDR1 is SNHLY and CDR2 is FYNNEI. V lost 6 bases and J 2 bases, leaving 5 bases between the germline ends. CDR3 in amino acids: CASRMGNQPQHF. The CDR3 DNA reads as TGTGCCAGCAGAATGGGCAATCAGCCCCAGCATTTT.